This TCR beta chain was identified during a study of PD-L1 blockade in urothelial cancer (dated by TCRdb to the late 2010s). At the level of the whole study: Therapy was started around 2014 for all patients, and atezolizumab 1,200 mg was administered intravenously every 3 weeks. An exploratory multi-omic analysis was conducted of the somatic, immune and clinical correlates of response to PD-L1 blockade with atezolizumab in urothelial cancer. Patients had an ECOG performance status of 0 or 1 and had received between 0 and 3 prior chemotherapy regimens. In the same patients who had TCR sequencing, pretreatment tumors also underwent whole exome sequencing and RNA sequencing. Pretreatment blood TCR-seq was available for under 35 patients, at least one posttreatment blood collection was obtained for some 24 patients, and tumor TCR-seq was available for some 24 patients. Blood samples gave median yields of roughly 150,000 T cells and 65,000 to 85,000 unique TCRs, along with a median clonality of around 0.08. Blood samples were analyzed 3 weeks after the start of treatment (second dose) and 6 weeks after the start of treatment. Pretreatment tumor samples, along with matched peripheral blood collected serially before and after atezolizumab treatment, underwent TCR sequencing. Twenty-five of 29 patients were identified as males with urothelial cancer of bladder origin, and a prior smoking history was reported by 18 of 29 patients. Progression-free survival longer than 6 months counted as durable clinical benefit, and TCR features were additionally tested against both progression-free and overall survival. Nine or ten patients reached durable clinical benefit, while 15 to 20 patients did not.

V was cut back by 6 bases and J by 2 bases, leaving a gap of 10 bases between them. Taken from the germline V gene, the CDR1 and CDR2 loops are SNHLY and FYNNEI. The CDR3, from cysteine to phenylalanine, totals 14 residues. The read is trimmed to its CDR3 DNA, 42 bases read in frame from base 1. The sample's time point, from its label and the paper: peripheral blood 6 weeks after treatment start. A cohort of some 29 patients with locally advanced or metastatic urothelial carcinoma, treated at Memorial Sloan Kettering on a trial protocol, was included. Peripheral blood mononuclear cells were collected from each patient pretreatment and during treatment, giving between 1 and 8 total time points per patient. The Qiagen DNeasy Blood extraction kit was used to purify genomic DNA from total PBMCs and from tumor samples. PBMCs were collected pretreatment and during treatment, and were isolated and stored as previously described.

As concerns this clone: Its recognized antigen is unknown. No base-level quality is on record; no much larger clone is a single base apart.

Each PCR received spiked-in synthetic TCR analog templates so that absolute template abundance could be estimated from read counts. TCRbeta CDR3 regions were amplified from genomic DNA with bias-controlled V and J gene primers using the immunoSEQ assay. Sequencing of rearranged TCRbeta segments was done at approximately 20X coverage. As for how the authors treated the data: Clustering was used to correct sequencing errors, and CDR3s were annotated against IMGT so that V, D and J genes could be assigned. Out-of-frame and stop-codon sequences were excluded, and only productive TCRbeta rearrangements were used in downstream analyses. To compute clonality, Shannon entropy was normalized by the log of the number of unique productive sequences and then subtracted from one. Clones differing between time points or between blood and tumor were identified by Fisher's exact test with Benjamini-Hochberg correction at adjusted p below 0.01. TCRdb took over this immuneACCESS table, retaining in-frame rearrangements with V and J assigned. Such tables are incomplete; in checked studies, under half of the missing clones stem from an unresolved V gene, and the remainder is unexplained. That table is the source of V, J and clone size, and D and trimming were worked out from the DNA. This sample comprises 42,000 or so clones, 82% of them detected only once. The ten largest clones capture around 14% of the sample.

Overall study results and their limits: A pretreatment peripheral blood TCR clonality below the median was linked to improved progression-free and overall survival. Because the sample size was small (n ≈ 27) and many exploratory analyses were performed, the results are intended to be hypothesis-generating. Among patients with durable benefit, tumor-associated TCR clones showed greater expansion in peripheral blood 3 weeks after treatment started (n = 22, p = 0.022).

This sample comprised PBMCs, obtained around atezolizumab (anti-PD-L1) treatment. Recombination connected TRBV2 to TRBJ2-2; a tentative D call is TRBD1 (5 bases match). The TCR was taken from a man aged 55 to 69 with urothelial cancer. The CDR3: CASRGQTNTGELFF. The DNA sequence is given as TGTGCCAGCAGAGGACAAACTAACACCGGGGAGCTGTTTTTT.